This TCR beta chain was captured in a study of shared clonotypes between healthy human individuals. Sequencing used immunoSEQ multiplex PCR; TCRdb keeps in-frame clones, though not all of them. The table records around 1.4 million clones, 97% to 99% of them present only once. About this clone: Its matching antigen is unknown.

V lost 3 bases and J lost 3, with 8 bases in between. Germline V lookup: CDR1 WNHNN, CDR2 SYGVQD (reference sequence). The CDR3 is 13 amino acids. Study results and caveats: All-four-donor shared clonotypes had higher generation probabilities than non-shared clonotypes did. Around 5% of naive CD4 clonotypes were common to a few donors. Rarefaction exposed incomplete sorted-subset sequencing despite large depth.

This receptor was obtained from a young man in good health. Material for sequencing was naive CD4+ T cells sorted from blood. Described subset: CD45RA+ positively selected. The chain links TRBV10-1 to TRBJ2-5; D gene ambiguous. CDR3 DNA sequence: TGCGCCAGCAGTGACGTCCCCGAAGAGACCCAGTACTTC. It specifies CASSDVPEETQYF.